Below, one T cell receptor (beta chain) is given with its context. What it binds is not known. CDR1 is MNHNS and CDR2 is SASEGT in the germline V gene. With V trimmed by 4 bases and J by 0 bases, 5 bases remained unmatched. The CDR3 loop spans 15 amino acids. These data come from a study of radiotherapy plus CTLA-4 blockade in lung cancer. General study points: Dynamics of early blood T cell clones, together with interferon-beta, were reportedly the best predictors of response. The study found tumor-derived TCR clones expanded in blood after radiotherapy plus ipilimumab.

Sequenced by immunoSEQ multiplex PCR; TCRdb stores in-frame clones only, minus some. The top ten clones hold about 8% of a sample with tens of thousands of clones, around three quarters of them seen once. The specimen was peripheral blood, collected from a patient treated with radiotherapy plus ipilimumab. The V and J genes are TRBV6-1 and TRBJ2-5, with TRBD1 identical over 7 bases. This clonotype was obtained from a human donor with non-small cell lung cancer whose response to radiotherapy plus ipilimumab could not be evaluated. CDR3 protein: CASSVNRGDQETQYF. DNA of the CDR3: TGTGCCAGCAGTGTGAACAGGGGCGACCAAGAGACCCAGTACTTC.